Each of the 17 T cell receptor beta chains below was sequenced from the same sample in a study of PD-1 blockade in mismatch repair-deficient tumors. TCRdb's copy holds only in-frame clones and misses some; the assay was immunoSEQ multiplex PCR. The data contain some 51,000 clones, 81% of them singletons. The sample consisted of peripheral blood, taken approximately 18 weeks after starting pembrolizumab. Receptor source: an adult with mismatch repair-deficient cancer.

V is TRBV4-3 and J is TRBJ1-1; unclear D gene. Germline lookup yields CDR1 LGHNA and CDR2 YSLEER. The CDR3 covers 12 residues. V was cut by 3 bases and J by 3 bases, with 5 bases left in between. CDR3 loop: CASSHPYTEAFF. CDR3 sequence (DNA): TGCGCCAGCAGCCATCCGTACACTGAAGCTTTCTTT.

The J gene is TRBJ1-3, the V gene TRBV19, with 7 bases aligning to TRBD1. V lost 5 bases to trimming and J lost 0 bases; unmatched junction nucleotides: 7. CDR1 and CDR2 from the germline V gene are LNHDA and SQIVND (reference sequence). This CDR3 is built from 16 residues. The CDR3 nucleotides read TGTGCCAGTAGTGGACAGGTCGAAAACTCTGGAAACACCATATATTTT. Translation: CASSGQVENSGNTIYF.

The V gene is TRBV9, the J gene TRBJ2-3; D not resolved. This CDR3 comprises 14 residues. The ends were cut back, 4 bases at V and 6 bases at J, with 15 bases in the middle. CDR1 SGDLS and CDR2 YYNGEE come from the germline V gene. The CDR3 DNA follows: TGTGCCAGCAGCCTCACCTCAAACACGGATACGCAGTATTTT. Its translation: CASSLTSNTDTQYF. The entire variable domain, with the rest obtained from reference TRBV9 and TRBJ2-3, is as follows: DSGVTQTPKHLITATGQRVTLRCSPRSGDLSVYWYQQSLDQGLQFLIQYYNGEERAKGNILERFSAQQFPDLHSELNLSSLELGDSALYFCASSLTSNTDTQYFGPGTRLTVL.

This clone has just a few counts. This rearrangement joins TRBV18 to TRBJ2-7; the D is unclear. Germline assignment: CDR1 KGHSH and CDR2 LQKENI. The CDR3 runs 12 residues. The V and J ends lost 6 bases and 3 bases respectively, with 9 bases between them. CDR3 residues: CASSPYGYEQYF. The CDR3 nucleotides are TGTGCCAGCTCTCCCTACGGCTACGAGCAGTACTTC.

This clone was counted between two and nine times. J is TRBJ1-2 and V is TRBV10-3, with D maybe TRBD1 (5 bases). V was cut by 6 bases and J by 1 base, with 21 bases left in between. The length of the CDR3 is 17 residues. CDR1 ENHRY and CDR2 SYGVKD come from the germline V gene. DNA for the CDR3: TGTGCCATCAGCGAAAAGACAGTGGGGTTTCTTAACTATGGCTACACCTTC. This translates into CAISEKTVGFLNYGYTF.

The rearrangement joins TRBV9 to TRBJ1-4, with 11 nucleotides matching TRBD1. V lost 3 bases and J lost 6; bases outside the gene matches: 10. The germline gives CDR1 SGDLS, CDR2 YYNGEE. The CDR3 is 17 amino acids. The CDR3 region is CASSDPGQGVRDEKLFF. The CDR3 DNA is TGTGCCAGCAGCGACCCGGGACAGGGGGTTCGGGATGAAAAACTGTTTTTT.

CDR3: CASSTNRKGTEAFF. As DNA, the CDR3 is TGTGCCAGCAGCACTAACAGGAAGGGGACTGAAGCTTTCTTT. The rearrangement joins TRBV7-2 to TRBJ1-1; the D gene is possibly TRBD1 (5 bases). The CDR3 has 14 residues. Germline CDR1 and CDR2: SGHTA and FQGNSA. V was cut by 5 bases and J by 5 bases, with 15 bases left in between.

The rearrangement links TRBV7-9 to TRBJ2-5; tentatively, D is TRBD1 (6 bases). The CDR3 contains 15 residues. Germline V lookup: CDR1 SEHNR, CDR2 FQNEAQ (reference sequence). Deletions cut 4 bases from V and 1 base from J, with 13 bases between. The CDR3 DNA follows: TGTGCCAGCAGCTCTCCTGACAGGATCCAAGAGACCCAGTACTTC. Translation gives CASSSPDRIQETQYF.

The rearrangement joins TRBV7-3 to TRBJ2-7; 8 positions agree with TRBD1. The length of the CDR3 is 16 residues. Germline assignment: CDR1 SGHTA and CDR2 FQGTGA. Unmatched junction bases numbered 11, after V lost 4 bases and J lost 3 bases. Written as DNA, the CDR3 is TGTGCCAGCAGCTCTTATTCCGGGACAGGACACTACGAGCAGTACTTC. This sequence encodes CASSSYSGTGHYEQYF.

The chain has TRBV14 and TRBJ2-1; unclear D gene. The V gene lost 1 base and the J gene lost 0 bases, with 4 bases spanning the gap. CDR3 length equals 14 residues. Germline V gene data show CDR1 as SGHDN and CDR2 as FVKESK. The CDR3 region is CASSQGNSYNEQFF. CDR3 nucleotide sequence: TGTGCCAGCAGCCAAGGAAACTCCTACAATGAGCAGTTCTTC. The whole variable domain, remainder taken from reference TRBV14 and TRBJ2-1, is EAGVTQFPSHSVIEKGQTVTLRCDPISGHDNLYWYRRVMGKEIKFLLHFVKESKQDESGMPNNRFLAERTGGTYSTLKVQPAELEDSGVYFCASSQGNSYNEQFFGPGTRLTVL.

The chain uses TRBV6-5 and TRBJ2-5, with 7 bases aligning to TRBD2. Germline V gives CDR1 MNHEY, CDR2 SVGAGI. The CDR3 loop spans 15 amino acids. Germline trimming cut 4 bases from V and 5 bases from J; bases unmatched to any gene: 10. The CDR3 nucleotides read TGTGCCAGCAGTTTGGGTAGCGGGCTTCGGGAGACCCAGTACTTC. Translating gives CASSLGSGLRETQYF.

As concerns this clone: Other DNA sequences in this sample translate to the same CDR3. The genes are TRBV5-5 and TRBJ2-3; D is unclear. V was cut by 4 bases and J by 1 base, with 4 bases left in between. CDR1 is SGHKS, CDR2 YYEKEE, per germline (reference sequence). This CDR3 contains 12 residues. The CDR3 loop reads CASSPRTDTQYF. CDR3 bases: TGTGCCAGCAGCCCTCGCACAGATACGCAGTATTTT.

This clone was seen a handful of times. The chain couples TRBV6-5 to TRBJ2-2; D gene ambiguous. The CDR3 spans 14 residues. Germline V gene sequence: CDR1 MNHEY, CDR2 SVGAGI. V lost 8 bases and J lost 4, with 14 bases in between. CDR3 residues: CASSYGLSTGELFF. The CDR3 DNA reads TGTGCCAGCTCATACGGCTTGTCCACCGGGGAGCTGTTTTTT.

Concerning this clone: The same CDR3 also results from other DNA sequences found in this sample. V usage is TRBV11-2 and J usage is TRBJ1-2, with TRBD1 identical over 7 bases. Germline-derived CDR1 and CDR2 are SGHAT and FQNNGV. J was trimmed by 4 bases and V by 5 bases; bases with no gene match: 1. The CDR3 loop spans 12 amino acids. The CDR3 sequence is CASSRDSYGYTF. The CDR3 nucleotides are TGTGCCAGCAGCCGGGACAGCTATGGCTACACCTTC. Looking up the rest from reference TRBV11-2 and TRBJ1-2 gives the full variable domain: EAGVAQSPRYKIIEKRQSVAFWCNPISGHATLYWYQQILGQGPKLLIQFQNNGVVDDSQLPKDRFSAERLKGVDSTLKIQPAKLEDSAVYLCASSRDSYGYTFGSGTRLTVV.

This chain joins TRBV7-6 and TRBJ2-1; 10 bases align to TRBD2. The CDR3 has 19 residues. Germline trimming cut 5 bases from V and 6 bases from J; bases unmatched to any gene: 19. Germline CDR1 and CDR2: SGHVS and FNYEAQ. This CDR3 reads CASSGLRTSGTFNVNEQFF. The CDR3 region has the DNA TGTGCCAGCAGCGGACTTCGTACTAGCGGGACTTTTAACGTCAATGAGCAGTTCTTC.

V usage is TRBV6-5 and J usage is TRBJ2-1, with 8 nucleotides matching TRBD1. The CDR3 extends over 14 amino acids. V trimming: 6 bases; J trimming: 7 bases; junction bases outside the gene matches: 8. Germline V gene data show CDR1 as MNHEY and CDR2 as SVGAGI. The CDR3 bases are TGTGCCAGCAGGGCCAGAACAGGGGGTAATGAGCAGTTCTTC. It translates to CASRARTGGNEQFF.

The chain joins TRBV18 to TRBJ1-2; 7 bases agree with TRBD1. Unmatched junction bases numbered 11, after V lost 2 bases and J lost 8 bases. Germline V CDR1 and CDR2: KGHSH, LQKENI. The CDR3 is 15 amino acids. CDR3 nucleotide sequence: TGTGCCAGCTCACCATCCGACAGGGTGGCATTCGGCTACACCTTC. Translated: CASSPSDRVAFGYTF.